This record looks at one TCR beta chain sequence and its context. The record originates from a study of blood T cell repertoires in COVID-19. Profiled with immunoSEQ multiplex PCR; TCRdb holds only in-frame clones, not every one. The data hold 200,000 to 250,000 clones, with around 85% observed a single time. The sample comprised peripheral blood. The sequence was collected from an older woman with active or convalescent COVID-19.

The CDR3 coding sequence is TGTGCCAGTAGTAAAATGCTAGCTGATGAGCAGTTCTTC. Amino acids: CASSKMLADEQFF. This chain uses TRBV19 with TRBJ2-1, with TRBD2 as a possible D gene (5 bases). This CDR3 is built from 13 residues. The V and J ends lost 4 bases and 8 bases respectively, with 12 bases between them. Germline values: CDR1 LNHDA, CDR2 SQIVND (reference sequence).